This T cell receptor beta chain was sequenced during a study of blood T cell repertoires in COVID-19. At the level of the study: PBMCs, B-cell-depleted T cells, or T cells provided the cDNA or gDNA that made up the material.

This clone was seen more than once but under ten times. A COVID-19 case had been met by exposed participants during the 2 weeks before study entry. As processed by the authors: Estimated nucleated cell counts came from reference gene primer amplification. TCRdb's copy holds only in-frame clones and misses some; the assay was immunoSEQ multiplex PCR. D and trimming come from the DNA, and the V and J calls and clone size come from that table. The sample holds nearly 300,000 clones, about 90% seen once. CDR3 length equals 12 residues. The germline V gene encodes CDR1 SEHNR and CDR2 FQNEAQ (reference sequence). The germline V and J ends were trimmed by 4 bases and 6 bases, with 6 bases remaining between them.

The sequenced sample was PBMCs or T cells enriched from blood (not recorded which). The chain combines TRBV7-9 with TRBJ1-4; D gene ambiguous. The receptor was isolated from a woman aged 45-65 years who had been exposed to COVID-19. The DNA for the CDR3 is TGTGCCAGCAGCTGGGCAGATGAAAAACTGTTTTTT. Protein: CASSWADEKLFF.